These T cell receptor beta chains were read from a single sample in a study of OX40 agonist ivuxolimab in advanced cancers. Sequencing used immunoSEQ multiplex PCR; TCRdb keeps in-frame clones, though not all of them. The sample lists some 130,000 clones, about 93% occurring once. Sequences were derived from CD4+ or CD8+ T cells sorted from blood, sampled in a trial of the OX40 agonist ivuxolimab. The receptors come from an adult with an advanced solid tumor such as melanoma, head and neck, liver or kidney cancer. CDR3s include the opening cysteine and the closing phenylalanine or tryptophan. The D gene is left open where the match is weak.

>TRBV6-5|TRBJ2-2|-
TGTGCCAGCAGTTCCGGGTCCACCAAAAACACCGGGGAGCTGTTTTTT
CASSSGSTKNTGELFF
>TRBV18|TRBJ1-2|TRBD1
TGTGCCAGCTCACCTGACAGGGTGATTAACTATGGCTACACCTTC
CASSPDRVINYGYTF
>TRBV5-1|TRBJ2-7|-
TGCGCCAGCAGCGGCGGCGAGGGCCGCACTGAGTACTTC
CASSGGEGRTEYF
>TRBV27|TRBJ2-7|-
TGTGCCAGCAGTTTAATTTCGGGGAACGAGCAGTACTTC
CASSLISGNEQYF
>TRBV19|TRBJ2-3|-
TGTGCCACCGCGGAGGGGACAGATACGCAGTATTTT
CATAEGTDTQYF
>TRBV27|TRBJ2-6|TRBD1
TGTGCCAGCAGTTACGGGACAGGTAACTCTGGGGCCAACGTCCTGACTTTC
CASSYGTGNSGANVLTF
>TRBV5-1|TRBJ2-5|TRBD1
TGCGCCACGAACTGGGACAGACAAGAGACCCAGTACTTC
CATNWDRQETQYF
>TRBV18|TRBJ2-7|TRBD1
TGTGCCAGCTCACCCGGGACAGGGGGCCCTTACGAGCAGTACTTC
CASSPGTGGPYEQYF
>TRBV28|TRBJ1-4|TRBD1
TGTGCCAGCAGTTCCCAGGGGGCTGGTGAAAAACTGTTTTTT
CASSSQGAGEKLFF
>TRBV10-3|TRBJ1-6|-
TGTGCCATCAGTGAGTCGTGGGCAGGGAATTCACCCCTCCACTTT
CAISESWAGNSPLHF